This TCR beta chain appears in the sequencing data of a study of B cell selection in AIRE deficiency. The sorted conventional CD4 T cells were gated as CD4+CD127+. Here immunoSEQ multiplex PCR was the method, and the copy in TCRdb shows in-frame clones only, minus some. Here the sample spans 20,000 to 30,000 clones, around 97% being singletons. The CDR3 runs to 14 residues. Germline values: CDR1 KGHSH, CDR2 LQKENI. Trimming left V 4 bases short and J 2 bases short, with 12 bases between. The genes are TRBV18 and TRBJ2-7, with D perhaps TRBD1 (7 bases). Sequencing input: conventional CD4+ T cells sorted from PBMCs. This TCR derives from a human donor with AIRE deficiency. In DNA form, the CDR3 reads TGTGCCAGCTCACTCCAGGGGGGTCCCTACGAGCAGTACTTC. Translated: CASSLQGGPYEQYF.